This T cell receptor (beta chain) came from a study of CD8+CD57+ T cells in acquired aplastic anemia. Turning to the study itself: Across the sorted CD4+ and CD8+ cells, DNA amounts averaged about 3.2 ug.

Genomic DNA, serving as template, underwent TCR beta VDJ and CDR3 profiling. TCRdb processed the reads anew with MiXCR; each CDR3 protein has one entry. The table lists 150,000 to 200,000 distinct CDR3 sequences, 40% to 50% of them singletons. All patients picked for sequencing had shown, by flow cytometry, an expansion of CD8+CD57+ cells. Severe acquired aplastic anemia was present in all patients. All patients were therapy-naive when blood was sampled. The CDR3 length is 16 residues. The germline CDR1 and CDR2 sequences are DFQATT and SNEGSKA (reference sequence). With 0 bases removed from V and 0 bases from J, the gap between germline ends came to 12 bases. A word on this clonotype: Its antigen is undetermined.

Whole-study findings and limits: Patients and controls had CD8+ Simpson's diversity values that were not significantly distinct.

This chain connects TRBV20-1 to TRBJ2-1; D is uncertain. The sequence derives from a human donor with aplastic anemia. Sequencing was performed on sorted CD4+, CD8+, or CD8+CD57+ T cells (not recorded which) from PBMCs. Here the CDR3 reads CSARDLVSHSYNEQFF. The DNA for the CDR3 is TGCAGTGCTAGAGATCTGGTGTCCCACTCCTACAATGAGCAGTTCTTC.